The next 25 T cell receptor beta chains were all read from a single sample in a study of cytomegalovirus exposure and HLA in healthy donors. Both 60 Vbeta primers and 13 Jbeta primers went into the PCR. Clones were sequenced by immunoSEQ multiplex PCR, and TCRdb holds only the in-frame ones, with some missing. The top ten clones hold less than 2.5% of a sample with about 190,000 clones, 80% to 90% of them seen once. The sequenced sample consisted of PBMCs. All receptors come from a male donor in good health and CMV-seronegative.

The V call is TRBV28, the J call TRBJ1-2, with 7 bases that match TRBD1. The CDR3 totals 13 residues. Germline V gene sequence: CDR1 MDHEN, CDR2 SYDVKM. The ends lost 5 bases at V and 4 bases at J; junction bases unmatched: 4. CDR3 coding DNA: TGTGCCAGCAGTAACAGGGGTGGCTATGGCTACACCTTC. This encodes CASSNRGGYGYTF.

This chain connects TRBV7-6 to TRBJ2-7, with TRBD1 matching over 11 bases. CDR3 size: 14 residues. From germline, CDR1 is SGHVS and CDR2 FNYEAQ. Trimming took 4 bases from V and 4 from J; bases not matched to a gene: 3. For the CDR3, the DNA is TGTGCCAGCAGCTCCGGACAGGGGGCATACGAGCAGTACTTC. Translation: CASSSGQGAYEQYF.

The chain recombines TRBV28 with TRBJ2-5; a weak D match, TRBD1 (5 bases). The end of the DNA is better explained by TRBJ2-7, so the J call may be wrong. Germline assignment: CDR1 MDHEN and CDR2 SYDVKM. The CDR3 extends over 14 amino acids. CDR3 loop: CASTQQESSYEQYF. The CDR3 DNA follows: TGTGCCAGCACACAACAGGAGAGCTCCTACGAGCAGTACTTC.

Notes on this clone: The junction does not match germline at one end; this may be a read error. The chain links TRBV28 to TRBJ1-2, with 7 bases that match TRBD1. CDR1 and CDR2 (germline): MDHEN, SYDVKM. The CDR3 totals 15 residues. CDR3 protein: CASSSPTGTTYGYPF. The CDR3, as DNA: TGTGCCAGCAGTTCCCCGACAGGGACAACCTATGGCTACCCCTTC.

The chain recombines TRBV18 with TRBJ2-3; 8 positions match TRBD1. Germline loops: CDR1 KGHSH, CDR2 LQKENI. V shed 6 bases and J 0 bases; nucleotides not matched to a gene: 2. The CDR3 sequence is 14 residues long. In DNA form, the CDR3 reads TGTGCCAGCTCTAGGACAGGGAGCACAGATACGCAGTATTTT. It translates to CASSRTGSTDTQYF. The full variable domain, in which reference TRBV18 and TRBJ2-3 provide the parts outside the CDR3, is NAGVMQNPRHLVRRRGQEARLRCSPMKGHSHVYWYRQLPEEGLKFMVYLQKENIIDESGMPKERFSAEFPKEGPSILRIQQVVRGDSAAYFCASSRTGSTDTQYFGPGTRLTVL.

The gene calls are TRBV5-1 and TRBJ2-3, with 15 bases lining up with TRBD2. The J segment lost 1 base and the V segment lost 4 bases, leaving 7 bases of the junction unmatched. Germline V gene sequence: CDR1 SGHRS, CDR2 YFSETQ. The CDR3 has 18 residues. CDR3: CASSKGLAGGLRTDTQYF. CDR3 DNA sequence: TGCGCCAGCAGCAAGGGACTAGCGGGGGGATTGCGCACAGATACGCAGTATTTT. Using reference TRBV5-1 and TRBJ2-3 for the parts outside the CDR3, the full variable domain is KAGVTQTPRYLIKTRGQQVTLSCSPISGHRSVSWYQQTPGQGLQFLFEYFSETQRNKGNFPGRFSGRQFSNSRSEMNVSTLELGDSALYLCASSKGLAGGLRTDTQYFGPGTRLTVL.

There are a few counts of this clone. An end of the junction does not agree with germline; a read error may underlie this. The chain employs TRBV19 and TRBJ1-4, with D unresolved. Germline lookup yields CDR1 LNHDA and CDR2 SQIVND (reference sequence). The CDR3 runs 13 residues. The CDR3 region is CASRSPDNGKLFF. For the CDR3, the DNA is TGTGCCAGTAGAAGCCCTGATAATGGAAAACTGTTTTTT.

This clone has more than one count but fewer than ten. The gene calls are TRBV6-5 and TRBJ2-5; tentative D call: TRBD2 (5 bases). This CDR3 has 12 residues. CDR1 is MNHEY, CDR2 SVGAGI, per germline. V gave up 6 bases and J gave up 4 bases, with 9 bases separating them. The CDR3 region is CASRLGRETQYF. CDR3 DNA sequence: TGTGCCAGCAGACTGGGGAGAGAGACCCAGTACTTC.

In DNA, the CDR3 is TGTGCCAGCTCACCATCGTGGAACACCGGGGAGCTGTTTTTT. It is translated as CASSPSWNTGELFF. The rearrangement uses TRBV18 and TRBJ2-2; unclear D gene. Germline V gene sequence: CDR1 KGHSH, CDR2 LQKENI. V was clipped by 2 bases and J by 1 base, with 5 bases between them. The CDR3 covers 14 residues.

The chain carries TRBV6-5 and TRBJ2-3, with a tentative D call TRBD1 (6 bases). The ends were cut back, 7 bases at V and 3 bases at J, with 11 bases in the middle. The CDR3 has 13 amino acids. Germline values: CDR1 MNHEY, CDR2 SVGAGI. CDR3 DNA: TGTGCCAGCAAGGACAGTCCTACAGATACGCAGTATTTT. Translating gives CASKDSPTDTQYF.

The V and J genes are TRBV7-9 and TRBJ1-1; the D gene is possibly TRBD1 (6 bases). The CDR3 covers 15 residues. Germline assignment: CDR1 SEHNR and CDR2 FQNEAQ (reference sequence). The V and J ends lost 1 base and 5 bases respectively, with 14 bases between them. The CDR3 DNA reads TGTGCCAGCAGCTTAGTTCTGGGAGGGGGGACTGAAGCTTTCTTT. Protein product: CASSLVLGGGTEAFF.

The CDR3 nucleotides are TGTGCCAGCTCACCGGGACAGGGGTCCCGCAATGAGCAGTTCTTC. This encodes CASSPGQGSRNEQFF. The chain links TRBV18 to TRBJ2-1, with 10 bases that match TRBD1. The germline CDR1 and CDR2 sequences are KGHSH and LQKENI. The CDR3 extends over 15 amino acids. The trim removed 3 bases at V and 6 bases at J, leaving 5 bases unmatched.

The V call is TRBV2, the J call TRBJ1-3, with a tentative D call TRBD1 (5 bases). This CDR3 has 15 residues. Germline V lookup: CDR1 SNHLY, CDR2 FYNNEI. V was trimmed by 6 bases and J by 2 bases, leaving 14 bases between them. The DNA of the CDR3 is TGTGCCAGCAGGAGACGGACAAGTGCTGGAAACACCATATATTTT. This translates into CASRRRTSAGNTIYF.

This sequence joins TRBV27 and TRBJ1-5, with TRBD1 matching over 7 bases. This CDR3 region has 17 residues. V shed 5 bases, J shed 0 bases, and the junction held 10 bases outside the gene matches. The V gene's germline CDR1 is MNHEY and CDR2 SMNVEV (reference sequence). CDR3 sequence: CASSTGQIKYSNQPQHF. The CDR3 coding sequence is TGTGCCAGCAGTACGGGACAGATTAAATATAGCAATCAGCCCCAGCATTTT.

This chain uses TRBV6-1 with TRBJ1-1; TRBD1 matches at 7 bases. Per the germline V gene, CDR1 is MNHNS and CDR2 is SASEGT. The CDR3 has 14 residues. Trimming cost V 5 bases and J 1 base; bases outside gene matches: 4. Written as DNA, the CDR3 is TGTGCCAGCAGTCCGGGACAGAGGAACACTGAAGCTTTCTTT. It codes for CASSPGQRNTEAFF.

The chain employs TRBV6-6 and TRBJ2-5; D is unclear. The CDR3 sequence is 14 residues long. Trimming took off 2 bases at V and 0 bases at J, with 7 bases between the two ends. Germline-derived CDR1 and CDR2 are MNHNY and SVGAGI (reference sequence). The CDR3 DNA reads as TGTGCCAGCAGTTACAACAGATACCAAGAGACCCAGTACTTC. This codes for CASSYNRYQETQYF.

V and J are TRBV6-5 and TRBJ2-1; no firm D call. CDR1 and CDR2 (germline): MNHEY, SVGAGI. Deletions cut 6 bases from V and 11 bases from J, with 11 bases between. The CDR3 consists of 11 residues. CDR3 in amino acids: CASSHTDKQFF. The CDR3 DNA reads TGTGCCAGCAGCCACACTGACAAGCAGTTCTTC.

The chain employs TRBV29-1 and TRBJ2-7; TRBD1 matches 7 bases. The length of the CDR3 is 12 residues. Germline V lookup: CDR1 SQVTM, CDR2 ANQGSEA. Trimming removed 7 bases from V and 6 bases from J; junction bases left unmatched: 9. The CDR3 DNA reads as TGCAGCGCAGGGGGTACGATTTTCGAGCAGTACTTC. It is translated as CSAGGTIFEQYF.

The V and J genes are TRBV7-9 and TRBJ2-1, with no clear D. The CDR3 totals 13 residues. Germline V CDR1 and CDR2: SEHNR, FQNEAQ (reference sequence). Trimming took off 2 bases at V and 8 bases at J, with 10 bases between the two ends. CDR3 DNA: TGTGCCAGCAGCTTAATAGCCACGGATGAGCAGTTCTTC. Residues: CASSLIATDEQFF.

This clone came up a few times. The rearrangement uses TRBV5-6 and TRBJ1-1; no reliable D call. The germline gives CDR1 SGHDT, CDR2 YYEEEE. Trimming stripped 7 bases from V and 2 bases from J, with 6 bases between. The CDR3 consists of 11 residues. The CDR3 sequence: CASSQNTEAFF. For the CDR3, the DNA is TGTGCCAGCTCCCAAAACACTGAAGCTTTCTTT. Complete variable domain (other parts from reference TRBV5-6 and TRBJ1-1): DAGVTQSPTHLIKTRGQQVTLRCSPKSGHDTVSWYQQALGQGPQFIFQYYEEEERQRGNFPDRFSGHQFPNYSSELNVNALLLGDSALYLCASSQNTEAFFGQGTRLTVV.

The chain uses TRBV7-9 and TRBJ1-2; 9 bases fit TRBD1. J lost 8 bases, V lost 5 bases, and 12 bases had no gene match. Germline values: CDR1 SEHNR, CDR2 FQNEAQ (reference sequence). The CDR3 extends over 15 amino acids. Here the CDR3 reads CASSLDPGTGTGYTF. CDR3 DNA sequence: TGTGCCAGCAGCCTGGACCCCGGGACAGGGACGGGCTACACCTTC.

The CDR3 DNA reads TGTGCCAGTAGTATAGATGTCAGGCGGAACACTGAAGCTTTCTTT. Protein sequence: CASSIDVRRNTEAFF. The chain employs TRBV19 and TRBJ1-1; D uncertain. Trimming took 0 bases from V and 1 from J, leaving 9 bases between them. The germline gives CDR1 LNHDA, CDR2 SQIVND (reference sequence). The CDR3 contains 15 residues.

The chain couples TRBV4-1 to TRBJ2-7; 7 nucleotides line up with TRBD1. From germline, CDR1 is MGHRA and CDR2 YSYEKL. The length of the CDR3 is 16 residues. The junction had 9 bases not matched to a gene; V was cut back by 3 bases and J by 1 base. The CDR3 loop reads CASSHVLRDSSYEQYF. CDR3 DNA sequence: TGCGCCAGCAGCCATGTACTCCGGGACAGTTCCTACGAGCAGTACTTC.

This rearrangement joins TRBV19 to TRBJ2-7; maybe TRBD2 (5 bases). CDR1 LNHDA and CDR2 SQIVND come from the germline V gene (reference sequence). The CDR3 has 14 amino acids. V lost 3 bases, J lost 0 bases, and 9 bases lay in between. CDR3 sequence: CASSISGSSYEQYF. The CDR3 bases are TGTGCCAGTAGTATCAGCGGTAGCTCCTACGAGCAGTACTTC. The full variable domain, rest sourced from reference TRBV19 and TRBJ2-7, is DGGITQSPKYLFRKEGQNVTLSCEQNLNHDAMYWYRQDPGQGLRLIYYSQIVNDFQKGDIAEGYSVSREKKESFPLTVTSAQKNPTAFYLCASSISGSSYEQYFGPGTRLTVT.

This clone was counted once. The chain links TRBV9 to TRBJ1-1; 7 bases agree with TRBD1. CDR3 size: 14 residues. Germline CDR1 is SGDLS and CDR2 is YYNGEE. After removal of 4 bases from V and 4 bases from J, the junction contained 7 bases not matched to a gene. CDR3 in amino acids: CASSKTGAATEAFF. In DNA, the CDR3 is TGTGCCAGCAGCAAAACAGGGGCGGCCACTGAAGCTTTCTTT.